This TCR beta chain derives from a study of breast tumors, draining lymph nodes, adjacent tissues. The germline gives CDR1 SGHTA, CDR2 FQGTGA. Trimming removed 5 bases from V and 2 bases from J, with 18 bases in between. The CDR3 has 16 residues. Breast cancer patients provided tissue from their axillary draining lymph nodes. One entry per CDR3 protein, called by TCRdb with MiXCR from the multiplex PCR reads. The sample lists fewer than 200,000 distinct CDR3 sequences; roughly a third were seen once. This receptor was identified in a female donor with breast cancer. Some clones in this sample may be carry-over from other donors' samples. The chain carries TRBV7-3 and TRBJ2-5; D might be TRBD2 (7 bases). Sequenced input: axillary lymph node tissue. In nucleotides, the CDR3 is TGTGCCAGCAGCCTAGCCGCGGGGGCGAGGCAAGAGACCCAGTACTTC. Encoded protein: CASSLAAGARQETQYF.